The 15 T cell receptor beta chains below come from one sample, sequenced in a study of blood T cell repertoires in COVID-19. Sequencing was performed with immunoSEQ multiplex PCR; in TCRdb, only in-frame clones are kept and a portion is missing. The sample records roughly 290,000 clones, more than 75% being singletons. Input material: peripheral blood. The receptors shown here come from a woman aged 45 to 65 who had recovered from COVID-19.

Here the CDR3 reads CSVEDPDRGGEKLFF. The CDR3 DNA reads as TGCAGCGTTGAAGATCCTGACAGGGGCGGCGAAAAACTGTTTTTT. The chain is built from TRBV29-1 and TRBJ1-4, with TRBD1 matching over 8 bases. V shed 0 bases, J shed 8 bases, and the junction held 8 bases outside the gene matches. The CDR3 is 15 residues long. The germline V gene has CDR1 SQVTM and CDR2 ANQGSEA.

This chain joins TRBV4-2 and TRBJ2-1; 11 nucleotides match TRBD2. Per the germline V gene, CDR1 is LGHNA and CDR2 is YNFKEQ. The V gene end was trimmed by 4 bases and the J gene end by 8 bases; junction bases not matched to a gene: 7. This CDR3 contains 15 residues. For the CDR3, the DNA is TGTGCCAGCAGCCCTTCACTAGCGGGAGTACATGAGCAGTTCTTC. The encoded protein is CASSPSLAGVHEQFF.

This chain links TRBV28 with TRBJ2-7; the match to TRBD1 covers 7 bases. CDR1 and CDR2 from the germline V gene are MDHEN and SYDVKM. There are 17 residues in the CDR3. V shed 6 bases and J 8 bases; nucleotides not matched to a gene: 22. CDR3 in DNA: TGTGCCAGCAGCCCTAATACTCTAGGACAGGTGTTGTATCAGCAGTACTTC. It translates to CASSPNTLGQVLYQQYF.

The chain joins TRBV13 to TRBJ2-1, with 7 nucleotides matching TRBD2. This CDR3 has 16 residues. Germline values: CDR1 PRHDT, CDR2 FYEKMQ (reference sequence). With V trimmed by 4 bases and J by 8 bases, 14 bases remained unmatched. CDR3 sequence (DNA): TGTGCCAGCAGCTCCCTCGGGGCGGGAGATGCATATGAGCAGTTCTTC. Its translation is CASSSLGAGDAYEQFF.

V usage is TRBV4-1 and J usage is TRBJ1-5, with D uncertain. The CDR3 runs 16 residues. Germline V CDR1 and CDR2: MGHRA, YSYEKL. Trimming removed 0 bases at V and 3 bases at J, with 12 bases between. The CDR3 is CASSQEFGVPNQPQHF. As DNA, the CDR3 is TGCGCCAGCAGCCAAGAGTTTGGAGTCCCCAATCAGCCCCAGCATTTT.

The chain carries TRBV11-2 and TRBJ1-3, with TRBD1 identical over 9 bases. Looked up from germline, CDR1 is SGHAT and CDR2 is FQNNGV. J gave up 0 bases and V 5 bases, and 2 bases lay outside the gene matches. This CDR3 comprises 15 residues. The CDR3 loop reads CASSQTGGSGNTIYF. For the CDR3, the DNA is TGTGCCAGCAGCCAGACAGGGGGCTCTGGAAACACCATATATTTT.

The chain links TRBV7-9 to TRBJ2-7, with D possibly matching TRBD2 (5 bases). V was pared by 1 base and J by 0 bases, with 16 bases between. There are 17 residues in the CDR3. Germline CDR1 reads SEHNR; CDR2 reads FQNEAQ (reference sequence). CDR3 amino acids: CASSLGIRSGSSYEQYF. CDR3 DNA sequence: TGTGCCAGCAGCTTAGGGATTAGAAGCGGTAGCTCCTACGAGCAGTACTTC.

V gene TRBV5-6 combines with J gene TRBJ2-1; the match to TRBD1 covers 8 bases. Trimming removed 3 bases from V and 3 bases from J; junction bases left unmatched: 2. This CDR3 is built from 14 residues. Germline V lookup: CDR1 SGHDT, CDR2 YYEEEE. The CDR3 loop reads CASSWDRYYNEQFF. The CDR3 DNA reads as TGTGCCAGCAGCTGGGACAGGTACTACAATGAGCAGTTCTTC.

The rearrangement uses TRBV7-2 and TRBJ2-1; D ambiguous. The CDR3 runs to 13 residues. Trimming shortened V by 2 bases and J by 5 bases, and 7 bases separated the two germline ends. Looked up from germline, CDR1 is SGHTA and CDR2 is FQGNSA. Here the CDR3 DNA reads TGTGCCAGCAGCTTATTCTACGACAATGAGCAGTTCTTC. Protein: CASSLFYDNEQFF.

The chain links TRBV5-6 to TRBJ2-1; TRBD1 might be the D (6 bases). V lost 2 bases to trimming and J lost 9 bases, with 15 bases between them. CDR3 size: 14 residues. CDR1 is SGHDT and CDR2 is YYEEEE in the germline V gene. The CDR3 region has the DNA TGTGCCAGCAGCTTAACGGTCAAAGGGGGTGAGCAGTTCTTC. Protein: CASSLTVKGGEQFF.

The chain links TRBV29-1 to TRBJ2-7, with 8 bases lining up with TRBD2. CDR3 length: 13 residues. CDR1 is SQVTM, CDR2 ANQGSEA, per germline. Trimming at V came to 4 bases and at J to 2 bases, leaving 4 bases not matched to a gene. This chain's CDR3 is CSVVTSGTYEQYF. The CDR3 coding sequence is TGCAGCGTTGTTACTAGCGGAACCTACGAGCAGTACTTC.

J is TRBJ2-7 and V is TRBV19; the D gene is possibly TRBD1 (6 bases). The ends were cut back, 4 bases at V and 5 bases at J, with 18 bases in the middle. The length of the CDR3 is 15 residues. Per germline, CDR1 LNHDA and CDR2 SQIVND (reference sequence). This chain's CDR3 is CASSTGQGPFHEQYF. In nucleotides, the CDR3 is TGTGCCAGTAGTACAGGGCAGGGGCCTTTCCACGAGCAGTACTTC.

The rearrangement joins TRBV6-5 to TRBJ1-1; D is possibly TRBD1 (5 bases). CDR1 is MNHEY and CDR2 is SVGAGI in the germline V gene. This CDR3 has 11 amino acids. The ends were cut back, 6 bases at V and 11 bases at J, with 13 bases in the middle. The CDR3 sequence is CASRGTGGAFF. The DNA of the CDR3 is TGTGCCAGCAGAGGCACGGGGGGTGCTTTCTTT.

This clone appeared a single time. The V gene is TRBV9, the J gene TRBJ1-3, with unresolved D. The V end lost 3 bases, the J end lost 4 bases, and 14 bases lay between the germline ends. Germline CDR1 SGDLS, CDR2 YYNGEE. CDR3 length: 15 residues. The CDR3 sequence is CASSEDFPGGNTIYF. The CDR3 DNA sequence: TGTGCCAGCAGCGAGGACTTTCCCGGGGGAAACACCATATATTTT.

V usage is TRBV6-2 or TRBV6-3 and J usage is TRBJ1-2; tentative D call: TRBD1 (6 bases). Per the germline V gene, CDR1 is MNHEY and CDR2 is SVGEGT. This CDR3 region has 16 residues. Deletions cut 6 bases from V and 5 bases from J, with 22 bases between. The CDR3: CASSRDPDSPTYGYTF. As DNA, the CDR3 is TGTGCCAGCAGCCGCGACCCGGACAGCCCAACTTATGGCTACACCTTC.